This TCR beta chain was profiled in a study of shared clonotypes between healthy human individuals. Study observations and caveats: Rarefaction gave evidence that sorted-subset sequencing remained incomplete despite large depth.

About this clone: Its antigen is not known.

Replicate PCRs from sorted subsets contained around 200 ng DNA, which is some 32,000 T cell genomes. Some clones are missing from TCRdb's copy, which holds only in-frame ones; the method was immunoSEQ multiplex PCR. The data contain around 510,000 clones, around 96% of them singletons. This clonotype originated in a woman aged 25 to 45 in good health. Input material: naive CD4+ T cells sorted from blood. Stated subset: CD45RA+ positively selected.

The CDR3 loop is CASSLEVGAVFGYTF. The CDR3 DNA is TGTGCCAGCAGCTTGGAAGTAGGGGCGGTCTTTGGCTACACCTTC. The V and J genes are TRBV5-4 and TRBJ1-2, with D perhaps matching TRBD1 (5 bases). CDR1 SGHNT and CDR2 YYREEE come from the germline V gene (reference sequence). The CDR3 consists of 15 residues. V was trimmed by 0 bases and J by 7 bases, leaving 16 bases between them. Full variable domain (rest looked up from reference TRBV5-4 and TRBJ1-2): ETGVTQSPTHLIKTRGQQVTLRCSSQSGHNTVSWYQQALGQGPQFIFQYYREEENGRGNFPPRFSGLQFPNYSSELNVNALELDDSALYLCASSLEVGAVFGYTFGSGTRLTVV.